This TCR beta chain was profiled in a study of T cells after yellow fever vaccination. CDR3 size: 14 residues. Germline lookup yields CDR1 SGHVS and CDR2 FNYEAQ. The V end lost 5 bases, the J end lost 0 bases, and 8 bases lay between the germline ends. Study observations and caveats: There was a possibility that FACS-sorted repertoires contained abundant clonotypes contaminating from the bulk population.

TCRdb re-called the 5' RACE reads through MiXCR, storing one row per CDR3 protein. The data contain around 49,000 distinct CDR3 sequences, 6.8% of them singletons. This clonotype was counted a few times. The specimen was CD8+ T cells not binding an NS4B(214-222) dextramer, sorted from PBMCs, collected 45 days after the yellow fever booster vaccination. This chain joins TRBV7-6 and TRBJ2-1; D is possibly TRBD1 (6 bases). The sequence came from a man aged 25-40 years who received the YFV17D yellow fever vaccine. CDR3 protein: CASSVQGSYNEQFF. The CDR3 nucleotides are TGTGCCAGCAGCGTACAGGGCTCCTACAATGAGCAGTTCTTC.